A selection of T cell receptor beta chains follows, all from one sample in a study of molecular identifiers for immune sequencing clone quantification. MiXCR was run by TCRdb on the PCR reads, yielding one entry per CDR3 protein. The data contain about 320,000 distinct CDR3 sequences, 20% to 25% of them singletons. Sample: naive CD8+ T cells from blood, with Jurkat cell RNA spiked in. The receptors were gathered from a human donor in good health. Some libraries in this study had Jurkat cell RNA spiked in. The conserved cysteine and the conserved F or W are not part of the CDR3 here.

V gene: TRBV18
CDR3 length: 12
CDR3 protein: ASSPGANTGELF

V gene: TRBV29-1
CDR3 length: 13
CDR3 protein: SVEDLDTAADTQY

V gene: TRBV20-1
CDR3 length: 12
CDR3 protein: SARAGDAQETQH

V gene: TRBV4-3
CDR3 length: 15
CDR3 protein: ASSQGWSGGGTGELF

V gene: TRBV2
CDR3 length: 12
CDR3 protein: ASSEQISSYEQY

V gene: TRBV12-3/TRBV12-4
CDR3 length: 14
CDR3 protein: ASARISGGEVYEQF

V gene: TRBV9
CDR3 length: 13
CDR3 protein: ASSARLAVTDTRY

V gene: TRBV27
CDR3 length: 13
CDR3 protein: ATGLAGPGANVLT

V gene: TRBV20-1
CDR3 length: 11
CDR3 protein: SARQGGHNEQF

V gene: TRBV29-1
CDR3 length: 10
CDR3 protein: SVADNTDTQY

V gene: TRBV6-2/TRBV6-3
CDR3 length: 12
CDR3 protein: ASSYVSSNQPQH

V gene: TRBV28
CDR3 length: 18
CDR3 protein: ASSPGGALSASMSNQPQH

V gene: TRBV12-3/TRBV12-4
CDR3 length: 12
CDR3 protein: ANGEHASTDTQY

V gene: TRBV5-4
CDR3 length: 10
CDR3 protein: ASSWDGIEAF

V gene: TRBV4-1
CDR3 length: 12
CDR3 protein: ASSQGTSGEGQY

V gene: TRBV2
CDR3 length: 11
CDR3 protein: ASSERQEIPQH

V gene: TRBV6-6
CDR3 length: 11
CDR3 protein: ASSYLGQETQY

V gene: TRBV9
CDR3 length: 13
CDR3 protein: ASSAGGSSTDTQY

V gene: TRBV28
CDR3 length: 13
CDR3 protein: ASSPIQGASYEQY

V gene: TRBV5-6
CDR3 length: 12
CDR3 protein: ASSLVRRGDEQY

V gene: TRBV7-9
CDR3 length: 15
CDR3 protein: DSSSLNRDRDTDTQY

V gene: TRBV20-1
CDR3 length: 13
CDR3 protein: SAREAGGAAGELF

V gene: TRBV19
CDR3 length: 17
CDR3 protein: ASLDRPIDVIWPYYGYT

V gene: TRBV2
CDR3 length: 12
CDR3 protein: ASTEGAASYEQY

V gene: TRBV6-5
CDR3 length: 16
CDR3 protein: ASSYLYLGTGGTGELF

V gene: TRBV5-4
CDR3 length: 14
CDR3 protein: ASSGGQGQPFYGYT

V gene: TRBV9
CDR3 length: 13
CDR3 protein: ASSVDGIPGNTIY

V gene: TRBV4-3
CDR3 length: 13
CDR3 protein: ASSQAQGSSYEQY

V gene: TRBV29-1
CDR3 length: 10
CDR3 protein: SVVGLGTEAF

V gene: TRBV29-1
CDR3 length: 11
CDR3 protein: SVQTGHYYEQY

V gene: TRBV25-1
CDR3 length: 15
CDR3 protein: ASSANPSLRDNNEQF

V gene: TRBV5-4
CDR3 length: 12
CDR3 protein: ASSRGQGADTQY

V gene: TRBV15
CDR3 length: 11
CDR3 protein: ATSRERGTGRY

V gene: TRBV7-9
CDR3 length: 9
CDR3 protein: ASSLEGEAF

V gene: TRBV4-3
CDR3 length: 14
CDR3 protein: ASSQDRALSNQPQH

V gene: TRBV12-3/TRBV12-4
CDR3 length: 16
CDR3 protein: ASSFTAGGPSETDTQY

V gene: TRBV9
CDR3 length: 12
CDR3 protein: ASSAGTGGGEQY

V gene: TRBV19
CDR3 length: 14
CDR3 protein: ASSSEARGSQETQY

V gene: TRBV12-3/TRBV12-4
CDR3 length: 13
CDR3 protein: ASSPGLAGLFEQF

V gene: TRBV12-3/TRBV12-4
CDR3 length: 10
CDR3 protein: ASSLGSEKLF

V gene: TRBV5-6
CDR3 length: 13
CDR3 protein: ASSLGGGSENEQY